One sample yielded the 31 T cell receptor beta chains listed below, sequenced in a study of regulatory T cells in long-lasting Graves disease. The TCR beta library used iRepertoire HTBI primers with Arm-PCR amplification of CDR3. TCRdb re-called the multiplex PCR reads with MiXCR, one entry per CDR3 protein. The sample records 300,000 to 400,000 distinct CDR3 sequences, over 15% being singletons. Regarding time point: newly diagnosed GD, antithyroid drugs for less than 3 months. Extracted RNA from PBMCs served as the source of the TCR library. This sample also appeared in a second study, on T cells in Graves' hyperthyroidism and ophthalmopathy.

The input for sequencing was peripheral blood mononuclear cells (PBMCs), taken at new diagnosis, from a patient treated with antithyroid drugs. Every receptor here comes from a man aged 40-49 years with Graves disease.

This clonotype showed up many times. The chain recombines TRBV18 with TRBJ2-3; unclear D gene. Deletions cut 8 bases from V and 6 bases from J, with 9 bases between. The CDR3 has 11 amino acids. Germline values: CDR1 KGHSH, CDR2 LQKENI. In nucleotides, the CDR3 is TGTGCCAGCAGCCCCAGGGATACGCAGTATTTT. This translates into CASSPRDTQYF.

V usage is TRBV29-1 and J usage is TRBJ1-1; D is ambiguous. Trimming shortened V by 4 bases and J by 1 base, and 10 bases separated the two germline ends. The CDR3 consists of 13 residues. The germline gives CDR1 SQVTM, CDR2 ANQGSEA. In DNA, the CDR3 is TGCAGCGTTGTCTCAACGGGGAACACTGAAGCTTTCTTT. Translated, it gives CSVVSTGNTEAFF.

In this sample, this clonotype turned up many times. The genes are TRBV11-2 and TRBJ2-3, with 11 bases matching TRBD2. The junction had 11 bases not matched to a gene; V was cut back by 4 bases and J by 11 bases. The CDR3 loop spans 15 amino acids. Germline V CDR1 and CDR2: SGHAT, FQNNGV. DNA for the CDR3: TGTGCCAGCAGCTCCCTAGCGGGGGGCACCCGTGGGCAGTATTTT. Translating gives CASSSLAGGTRGQYF.

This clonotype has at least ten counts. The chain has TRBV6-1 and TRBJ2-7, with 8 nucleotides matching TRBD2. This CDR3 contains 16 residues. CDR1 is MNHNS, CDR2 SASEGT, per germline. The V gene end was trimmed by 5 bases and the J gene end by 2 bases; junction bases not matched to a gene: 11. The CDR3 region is CASSRPGGHSTYEQYF. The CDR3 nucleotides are TGTGCCAGCAGTCGACCGGGGGGGCACTCCACCTACGAGCAGTACTTC.

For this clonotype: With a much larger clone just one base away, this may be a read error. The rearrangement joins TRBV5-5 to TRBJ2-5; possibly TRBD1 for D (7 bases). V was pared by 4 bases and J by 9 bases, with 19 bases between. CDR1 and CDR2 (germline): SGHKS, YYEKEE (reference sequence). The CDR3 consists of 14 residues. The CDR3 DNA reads TGTGCCAGCAGCGCCCGGACAGGCCGGGAGTCCCAGTACTTC. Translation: CASSARTGRESQYF.

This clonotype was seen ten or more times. This CDR3 reads CASTYRGEQYF. The CDR3 DNA reads as TGTGCCAGCACATACAGGGGCGAGCAGTACTTC. The chain couples TRBV7-2 to TRBJ2-7; TRBD1 matches 7 bases. Trimming cost V 7 bases and J 6 bases; bases outside gene matches: 3. Germline-derived CDR1 and CDR2 are SGHTA and FQGNSA. The CDR3 is made up of 11 amino acids.

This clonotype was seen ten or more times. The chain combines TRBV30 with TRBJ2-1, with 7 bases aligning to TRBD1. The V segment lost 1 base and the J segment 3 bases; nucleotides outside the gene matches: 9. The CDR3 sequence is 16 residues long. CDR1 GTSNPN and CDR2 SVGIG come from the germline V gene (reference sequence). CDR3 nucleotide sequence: TGTGCCTGGAGTGGTCCGGGACAGCGCTTCTACAATGAGCAGTTCTTC. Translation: CAWSGPGQRFYNEQFF. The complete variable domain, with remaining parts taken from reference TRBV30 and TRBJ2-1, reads SQTIHQWPATLVQPVGSPLSLECTVEGTSNPNLYWYRQAAGRGLQLLFYSVGIGQISSEVPQNLSASRPQDRQFILSSKKLLLSDSGFYLCAWSGPGQRFYNEQFFGPGTRLTVL.

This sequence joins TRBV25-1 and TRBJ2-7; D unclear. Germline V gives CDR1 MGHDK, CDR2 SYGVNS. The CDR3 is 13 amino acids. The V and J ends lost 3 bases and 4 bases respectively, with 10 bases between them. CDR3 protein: CASSEIGRYEQYF. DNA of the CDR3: TGTGCCAGCAGTGAGATCGGTCGGTACGAGCAGTACTTC.

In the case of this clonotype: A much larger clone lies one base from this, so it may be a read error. CDR3: CASTQGVGGHSNQPQHF. The DNA for the CDR3 is TGTGCCAGCACCCAAGGGGTAGGGGGCCATAGCAATCAGCCCCAGCATTTT. The chain links TRBV3-1 to TRBJ1-5; 7 bases line up with TRBD1. Germline V lookup: CDR1 LGHDT, CDR2 YNNKEL (reference sequence). The length of the CDR3 is 17 residues.

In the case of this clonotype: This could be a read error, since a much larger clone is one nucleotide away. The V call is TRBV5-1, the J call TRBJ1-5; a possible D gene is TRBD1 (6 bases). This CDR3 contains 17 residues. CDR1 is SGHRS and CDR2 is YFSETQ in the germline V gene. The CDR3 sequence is CANSLLPGAFSNQPQHF. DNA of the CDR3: TGCGCCAACAGCTTGTTACCGGGGGCCTTCAGCAATCAGCCCCAGCATTTT.

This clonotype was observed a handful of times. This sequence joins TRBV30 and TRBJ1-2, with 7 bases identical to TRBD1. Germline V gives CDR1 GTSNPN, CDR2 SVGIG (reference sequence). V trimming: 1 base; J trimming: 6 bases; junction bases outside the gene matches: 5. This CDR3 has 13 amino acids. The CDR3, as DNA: TGTGCCTGGAGTGAAAGGGGGCAAGATGGCTACACCTTC. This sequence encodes CAWSERGQDGYTF.

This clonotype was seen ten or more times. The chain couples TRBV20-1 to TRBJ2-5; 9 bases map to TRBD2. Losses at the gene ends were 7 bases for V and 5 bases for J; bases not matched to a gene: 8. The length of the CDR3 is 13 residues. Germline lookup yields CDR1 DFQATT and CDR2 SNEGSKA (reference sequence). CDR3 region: CSESSGGRETQYF. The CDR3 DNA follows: TGCAGTGAGAGTAGCGGGGGACGGGAGACCCAGTACTTC.

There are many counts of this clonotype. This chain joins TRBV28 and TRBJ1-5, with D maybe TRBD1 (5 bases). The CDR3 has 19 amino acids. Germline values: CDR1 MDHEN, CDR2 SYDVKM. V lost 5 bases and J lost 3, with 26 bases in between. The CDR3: CASSPPGGIGEDDNQPQHF. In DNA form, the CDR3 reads TGTGCCAGCAGTCCCCCGGGGGGGATCGGAGAAGACGACAATCAGCCCCAGCATTTT.

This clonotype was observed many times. In nucleotides, the CDR3 is TGTGCCAGCAGCCCTTACCTCGGGCAGTTCTTC. It encodes CASSPYLGQFF. V gene TRBV7-9 combines with J gene TRBJ2-1; D not resolved. CDR1 is SEHNR and CDR2 is FQNEAQ in the germline V gene (reference sequence). Trimming removed 5 bases from V and 12 bases from J, with 11 bases in between. The CDR3 has 11 amino acids.

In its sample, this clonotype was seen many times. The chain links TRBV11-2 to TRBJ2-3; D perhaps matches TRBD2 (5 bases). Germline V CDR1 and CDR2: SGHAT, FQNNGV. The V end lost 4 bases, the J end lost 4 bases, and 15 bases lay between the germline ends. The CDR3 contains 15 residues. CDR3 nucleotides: TGTGCCAGCAGCTGGGGTATAGGACTTGCAGATACGCAGTATTTT. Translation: CASSWGIGLADTQYF.

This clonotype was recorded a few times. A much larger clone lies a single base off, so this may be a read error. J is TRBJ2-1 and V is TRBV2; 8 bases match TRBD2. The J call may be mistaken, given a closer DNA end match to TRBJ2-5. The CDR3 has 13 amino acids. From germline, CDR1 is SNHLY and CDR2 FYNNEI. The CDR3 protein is CASGGGSLETQYF. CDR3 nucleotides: TGTGCCAGCGGCGGGGGGAGTTTGGAGACCCAGTACTTC.

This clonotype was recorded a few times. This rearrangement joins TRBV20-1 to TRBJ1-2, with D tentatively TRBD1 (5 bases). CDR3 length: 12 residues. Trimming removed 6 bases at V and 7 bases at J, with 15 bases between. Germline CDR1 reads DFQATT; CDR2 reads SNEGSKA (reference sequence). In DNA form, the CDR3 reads TGCAGTGCGCAGGGCGGGGGGGTTGGCTACACCTTC. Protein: CSAQGGGVGYTF.

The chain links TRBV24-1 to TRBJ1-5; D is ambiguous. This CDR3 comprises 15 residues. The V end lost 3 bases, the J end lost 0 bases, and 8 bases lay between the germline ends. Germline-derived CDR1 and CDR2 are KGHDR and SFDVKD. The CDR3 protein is CATSDPQISNQPQHF. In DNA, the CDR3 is TGTGCCACCAGTGATCCACAGATTAGCAATCAGCCCCAGCATTTT.

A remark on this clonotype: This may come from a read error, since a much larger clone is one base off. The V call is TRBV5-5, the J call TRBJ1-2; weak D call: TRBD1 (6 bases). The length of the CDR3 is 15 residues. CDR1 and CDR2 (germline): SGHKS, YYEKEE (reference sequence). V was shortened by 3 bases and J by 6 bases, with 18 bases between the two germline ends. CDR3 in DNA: TGTGCCAGCAGCTCACCCAACGGGGGGCGGAATGGCTACACCTTC. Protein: CASSSPNGGRNGYTF.

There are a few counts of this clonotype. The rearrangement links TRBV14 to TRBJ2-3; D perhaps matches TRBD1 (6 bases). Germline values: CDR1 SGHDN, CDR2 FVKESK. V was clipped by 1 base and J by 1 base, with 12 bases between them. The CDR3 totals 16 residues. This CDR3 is CASSQGGTFRTDTQYF. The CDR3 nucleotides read TGTGCCAGCAGCCAAGGAGGGACATTCCGCACAGATACGCAGTATTTT.

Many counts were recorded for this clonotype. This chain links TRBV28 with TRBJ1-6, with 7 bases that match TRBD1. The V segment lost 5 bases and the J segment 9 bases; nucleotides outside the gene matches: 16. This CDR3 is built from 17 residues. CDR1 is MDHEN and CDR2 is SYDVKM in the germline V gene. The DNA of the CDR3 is TGTGCCAGCAGTCCCCCGGCAGGGGGGATATACGGTTCACCCCTCCACTTT. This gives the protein CASSPPAGGIYGSPLHF.

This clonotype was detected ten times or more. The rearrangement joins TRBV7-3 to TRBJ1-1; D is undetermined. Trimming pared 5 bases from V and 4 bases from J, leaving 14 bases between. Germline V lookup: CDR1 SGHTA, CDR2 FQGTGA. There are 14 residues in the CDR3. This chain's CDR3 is CASSREWTSTEAFF. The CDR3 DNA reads TGTGCCAGCAGCCGTGAGTGGACTAGCACTGAAGCTTTCTTT.

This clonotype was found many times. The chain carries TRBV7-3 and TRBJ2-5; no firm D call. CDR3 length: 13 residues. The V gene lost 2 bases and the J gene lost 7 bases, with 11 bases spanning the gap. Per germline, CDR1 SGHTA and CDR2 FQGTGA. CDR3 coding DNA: TGTGCCAGCAGCTTAGCCGGTGTTGGGACCCAGTACTTC. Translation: CASSLAGVGTQYF.

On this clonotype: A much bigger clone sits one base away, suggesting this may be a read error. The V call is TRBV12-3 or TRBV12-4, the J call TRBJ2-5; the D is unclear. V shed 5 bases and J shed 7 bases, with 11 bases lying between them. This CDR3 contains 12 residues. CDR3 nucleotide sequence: TGTGCCAGCAGTCCGCAGGTCGGGACCCAGTACTTC. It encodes CASSPQVGTQYF.

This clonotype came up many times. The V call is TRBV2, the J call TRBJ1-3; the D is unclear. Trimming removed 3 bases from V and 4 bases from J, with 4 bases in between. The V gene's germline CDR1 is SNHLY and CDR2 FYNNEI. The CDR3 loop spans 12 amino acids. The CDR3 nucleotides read TGTGCCAGCAGTGACGTAGGAAACACCATATATTTT. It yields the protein CASSDVGNTIYF.

The CDR3 protein is CASGLVVAGTNSNQPQHF. As DNA, the CDR3 is TGTGCTAGTGGTTTGGTAGTGGCAGGGACAAATAGCAATCAGCCCCAGCATTTT. The chain has TRBV12-5 and TRBJ1-5, with D tentatively TRBD1 (6 bases). The CDR3 runs 18 residues. Trimming left V 0 bases short and J 0 bases short, with 15 bases between. From germline, CDR1 is LGHNT and CDR2 FRNRAP.

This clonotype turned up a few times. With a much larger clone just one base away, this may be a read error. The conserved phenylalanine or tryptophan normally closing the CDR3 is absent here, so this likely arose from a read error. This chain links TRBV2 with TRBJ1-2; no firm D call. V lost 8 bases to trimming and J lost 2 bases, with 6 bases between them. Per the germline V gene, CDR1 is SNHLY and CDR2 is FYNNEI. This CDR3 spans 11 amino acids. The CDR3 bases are TGTGCCAGCGTAAGCAACTATGGCTACACCTCC. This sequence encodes CASVSNYGYTS.

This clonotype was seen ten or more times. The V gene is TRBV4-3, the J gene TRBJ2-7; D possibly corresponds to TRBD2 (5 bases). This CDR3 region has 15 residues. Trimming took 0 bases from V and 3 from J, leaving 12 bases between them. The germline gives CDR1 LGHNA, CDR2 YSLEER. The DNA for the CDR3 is TGCGCCAGCAGCCAAGATCGGAGGATGGGCTACGAGCAGTACTTC. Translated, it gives CASSQDRRMGYEQYF.

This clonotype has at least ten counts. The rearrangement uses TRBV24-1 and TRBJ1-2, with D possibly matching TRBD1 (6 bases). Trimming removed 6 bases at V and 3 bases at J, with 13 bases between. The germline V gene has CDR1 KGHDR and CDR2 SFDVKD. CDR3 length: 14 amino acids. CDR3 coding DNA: TGTGCCACCAGTCTTGGGGGGCTTGACTATGGCTACACCTTC. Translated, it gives CATSLGGLDYGYTF.

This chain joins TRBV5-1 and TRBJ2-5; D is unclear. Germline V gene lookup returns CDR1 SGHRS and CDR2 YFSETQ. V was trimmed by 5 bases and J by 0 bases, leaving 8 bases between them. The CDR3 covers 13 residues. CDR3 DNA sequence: TGCGCCAGCAGACTGGACCACCAAGAGACCCAGTACTTC. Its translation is CASRLDHQETQYF.

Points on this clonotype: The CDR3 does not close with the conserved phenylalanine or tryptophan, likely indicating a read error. The CDR3 loop is CASSQDQETQYS. The CDR3 DNA sequence: TGTGCCAGCAGCCAGGACCAGGAGACCCAGTACTCC. The rearrangement joins TRBV3-1 to TRBJ2-7; the D is unclear. Judging by the DNA end, TRBJ2-5 fits better; the J call may be wrong. This CDR3 has 12 amino acids. The germline gives CDR1 LGHDT, CDR2 YNNKEL (reference sequence).